This TCR beta chain emerged from a study of cytomegalovirus exposure and HLA in healthy donors listed by TCRdb under 2017. Study-level background: An earlier analysis of approximately 640 of the donors reported about 290 Gb of sequence data and roughly 100 million unique TCR beta sequences from about 200 million T cells. An early release that covered about 640 HLA-typed donors contained approximately 300 gigabases of sequencing data and around 85 million unique TCR sequences. Of the approximately 400 genotyped donors, roughly 85% fell in the genetic ancestry cluster associated with self-reported Caucasian donors. The study was designed to test whether signatures of past pathogen exposure could be identified by cataloging public T cell receptors. The T cell repertoires of 670 or so subjects were profiled by immunosequencing and related to cytomegalovirus serostatus. Besides the first cohort of roughly 700 subjects, a separate validation cohort made up of 120 different subjects was used. The study combined high-throughput TCR immunosequencing, statistical association of individual TCRs with disease status, and machine learning to predict cytomegalovirus infection status. A later analysis re-examined previously published TCR beta repertoires from hundreds of donors and added high-resolution HLA genotyping to investigate patterns of TCR occurrence. Rather than using new phenotypic data, the later analysis identified candidate immune exposures from TCR beta sequences and from how often those sequences occurred across donors. In an earlier analysis of around 540 of the donors, high-throughput TCR beta sequencing was used to judge whether each TCR beta V gene segment behaved as functional or pseudogenic. Donor age, sex, ethnicity and CMV serostatus were collected together with the repertoire data. A later genetic analysis used genome-wide SNP genotypes for about 60% of the roughly 700 donors, treating that subset as a discovery cohort. All discovery cohort repertoires had been generated using a single sequencing platform. Class I and class II HLA loci were covered by the typing at four-digit resolution. Typing coverage differed by locus: A, B, C, DRB1 and DQB1 were typed in about 620-630 donors, DQA1 in about 500, DPA1 in nearly 610, and DPB1 in about 450. Four or five DR-DQ haplotypes were treated as single units for association and clustering because of strong linkage in the cohort. On average, around 240,000 unique TCR beta nucleotide sequences were sequenced per donor among a few hundred genotyped donors of the cohort, with 15% to 20% of those sequences being non-productive.

Its CDR3 holds 12 amino acids, cysteine through phenylalanine. The DNA shown is the 36-base CDR3, in frame from base 1. As encoded in the germline V gene, CDR1 is MNHNS while CDR2 is SASEGT. The junction carries 6 bases between V and J, which are trimmed by 2 bases and 5 bases respectively. Comment on this clone: Its recognized antigen is unknown.

In total, fewer than 750 healthy bone marrow donors made up the cohort. Cohort members were all nominally healthy when sampled, although unrecorded immune exposures were likely present. The donor tested CMV seropositive and was one of the 289 seropositive cohort members. A peripheral blood sample was collected from each donor, and TCR beta sequencing was performed on peripheral blood mononuclear cells. Genomic DNA was extracted from the blood cell samples with the Qiagen DNeasy Blood Extraction Kit. The paper as a whole reports these results and caveats: Because HLA typing was missing for some donors at each locus, association tests included only the typed subset. In the study, some 160 TCR beta chains were listed as associated with cytomegalovirus. Assigning TCR associations to individual alleles was difficult when HLA alleles, especially DR and DQ, strongly co-occurred. The classifier was reported to diagnose cytomegalovirus status with high specificity and sensitivity in both the original and validation cohorts. Linkage disequilibrium might explain the correlated functional status among segregating V segments, but an unknown experimental factor could not be ruled out. A cluster of highly shared sequence variants was judged likely to represent a technical artifact of the sequencing pipeline. A later genetic analysis associated a missense DCLRE1C variant with V-gene and J-gene trimming of TCR beta chains, and an independent cohort replicated the association. Roughly 15 rarely observed V segments, including chromosome 9 orphons, were excluded from the earlier analysis of several hundred of the donors because counts were too low. In an earlier analysis of some 500 of the donors, most TCR beta V segments appeared in productive rearrangements about 87% or about 30% of the time, broadly matching IMGT annotations. A later analysis associated about 16,000 TCR beta sequences with specific HLA alleles at a false discovery rate of 0.05. CMV serostatus was the only immune exposure information available for the cohort. According to a later analysis, most CMV-associated TCR beta chains appeared to be HLA-restricted, and the HLA associations seemed to be driven largely by CMV exposure. In a later genetic analysis, fewer N-insertions in productive TCRs were reported among donors in an Asian-associated ancestry cluster than the roughly 700-donor mean. According to a later analysis, TCR association rates differed among HLA loci, with DRB1 alleles showing the most associated TCRs and HLA-C alleles showing the fewest. Only TCR beta chains were sequenced in this cohort, and the absence of alpha or paired-chain data limited detectable features. A further reported finding was that TCR beta sequences accurately predicted the HLA-A and HLA-B alleles for most subjects in the first cohort. It was suggested by the authors that the approach could potentially be generalized to other disease states and immunological phenotypes. A few of the identified cytomegalovirus-associated TCR beta chains were confirmed in vitro to be specific for cytomegalovirus antigens. A later analysis found that HLA-associated TCR beta chains were more clonally expanded and had lower generation probabilities than equally common non-associated chains. The presence/absence analyses assumed that sequencing depth was roughly uniform across donors, and that assumption may not be true. Some IMGT-functional V segments, including TRBV6-2 and TRBV6-3, could not be distinguished by the 87-base-pair reads and were therefore excluded. Most TCR sequences were seen in very few donors, while some public TCRs were found in many individuals. Several of the top co-occurrence clusters appeared to be linked to parvovirus B19, influenza, CMV and Epstein-Barr virus, according to a later analysis.

The library came from the immunoSEQ multiplex PCR assay. For the multiplex PCR, a mixture combining 60 forward primers for TCR Vbeta segments and 13 reverse primers for TCR Jbeta segments was used. A multiplex PCR assay on genomic DNA amplified the CDR3 region of rearranged TCR beta genes. Amplified TCR beta libraries were sequenced as 87-base-pair reads on the Illumina HiSeq System. Processing in the source paper ran as follows. In a later analysis, tens of millions of unique TCR beta chains were counted across the roughly 670 repertoires, and roughly 10 million of these chains were shared by at least two donors. Raw reads were error-corrected and collapsed into unique sequences by a nearest-neighbor algorithm in which closely related sequences were merged to remove PCR and sequencing errors. CDR3 sequences were aligned to IMGT reference sequences to assign V, D and J gene segments. For a sequence to be retained, a match of at least six nucleotides was required to both a V gene segment and a J gene segment. Rearrangements were classified as productive when the CDR3 lacked stop codons and remained in frame with V and J, and all other rearrangements were classified as non-productive. Following IMGT convention, CDR3 was defined as the stretch from the second conserved V-encoded cysteine up to the conserved J-encoded phenylalanine. In an earlier analysis of more than 550 of the donors, sequences lacking an unambiguous match to a single V gene segment were excluded. An earlier analysis of several hundred of the donors called V segments functional above 56.7% productive rearrangements and segregating when the between-donor standard deviation exceeded 5%. A statistical classification framework was developed to diagnose cytomegalovirus status using the catalog of TCR beta chain sequences. A later analysis assigned V and J genes by comparing TCR nucleotide sequences with IMGT/GENE-DB human TR gene sequences. Using the TCRdist pipeline, a later analysis assigned CDR3 sequences along with most-parsimonious VDJ recombination scenarios. In a later analysis, each TCR beta chain was defined by its CDR3 amino acid sequence together with its V-gene family, and reads without a unique V-gene family were excluded. To address suspected cross-contamination and a sequencing artifact, a later analysis removed approximately 590 highly shared, low-generation-probability nucleotide sequences. A later analysis calculated a clonal expansion index for each public chain from normalized within-repertoire ranks of inferred template counts. A later analysis computed generation probabilities with a VDJ recombination model fitted to out-of-frame rearrangements, and checked the results against IGoR. In a later analysis, TCR-TCR, TCR-HLA and TCR-CMV co-occurrence was scored with hypergeometric tests, and a repertoire-size bias correction was applied to TCR pairs. False discovery rates were estimated in a later analysis by permuting HLA or CMV assignments 20 times. In a later analysis, co-occurring TCRs were grouped with DBSCAN, and TCRdist sequence similarity was added when clustering was performed within HLA-allele-positive subsets. Repertoires with fewer than 30,000 or more than 120,000 public chains were left out of co-occurrence clustering, as were several repertoires with anomalous nucleotide sharing. TCRdb mirrors the immuneACCESS table, restricted to in-frame sequences. Some clones are absent from its copies; in checked studies, under half trace to an unresolved V gene, and the reason for the others is unknown. The D gene and trimming were derived from the DNA, and the V and J assignments and clone size from that table. The table of this sample itemizes 100,000 to 150,000 clones. The ten largest clones add up to 1.5% to 2% of the sample.

The rearranged segments are TRBV6-1 and TRBJ1-1; the D gene cannot be named for sure. This receptor was taken from a woman aged 40 to 49 in good health and CMV-seropositive. The sample taken for sequencing was PBMCs. The DNA reads as follows: TGTGCCAGCAGTGAAACTTGGACTGAAGCTTTCTTT. The encoded protein is CASSETWTEAFF.